These 26 T cell receptor beta chains came from one sample sequenced in a study of T cells in localized non-small cell lung cancer. The table came from immunoSEQ multiplex PCR; TCRdb's copy has only in-frame clones and leaves some out. In the table there are approximately 30,000 clones, 80% to 90% of which are singletons. Specimen: peripheral blood, collected before any cancer treatment. The source is a woman between 18 and 55 years old with stage I lung adenocarcinoma.

The J gene is TRBJ2-3, the V gene TRBV7-3, with 9 nucleotides matching TRBD1. The CDR3 is 17 residues long. The V and J ends lost 3 bases and 0 bases, in that order; junction bases with no gene match: 7. Germline lookup yields CDR1 SGHTA and CDR2 FQGTGA. The CDR3 region has the DNA TGTGCCAGCAGCTTGGGGGGACAGGGAACTAGCACAGATACGCAGTATTTT. This translates into CASSLGGQGTSTDTQYF.

The chain is built from TRBV11-2 and TRBJ2-7, with TRBD1 identical over 12 bases. Per the germline V gene, CDR1 is SGHAT and CDR2 is FQNNGV. Trimming cost V 4 bases and J 1 base; bases outside gene matches: 8. The CDR3 is 17 amino acids. The CDR3 here is CASSSGTGGSMSYEQYF. CDR3 bases: TGTGCCAGCAGCTCCGGGACAGGGGGCTCAATGTCCTACGAGCAGTACTTC. Based on the CDR3 plus reference TRBV11-2 and TRBJ2-7, the full variable domain is EAGVAQSPRYKIIEKRQSVAFWCNPISGHATLYWYQQILGQGPKLLIQFQNNGVVDDSQLPKDRFSAERLKGVDSTLKIQPAKLEDSAVYLCASSSGTGGSMSYEQYFGPGTRLTVT.

The J gene is TRBJ2-7, the V gene TRBV15, with D uncertain. The CDR3 extends over 13 amino acids. V gave up 1 base and J gave up 3 bases, with 7 bases separating them. The germline gives CDR1 LNHNV, CDR2 YYDKDF (reference sequence). CDR3 amino acids: CATSRVTVYEQYF. In nucleotides, the CDR3 is TGTGCCACCAGCAGAGTTACGGTCTACGAGCAGTACTTC.

V gene TRBV25-1 combines with J gene TRBJ1-5, with D unresolved. Germline values: CDR1 MGHDK, CDR2 SYGVNS. V shed 3 bases and J shed 7 bases, with 10 bases lying between them. The CDR3 covers 13 residues. CDR3 residues: CASSEGGLQPQHF. The CDR3 DNA sequence: TGTGCCAGCAGTGAGGGAGGGTTGCAGCCCCAGCATTTT.

The chain links TRBV27 to TRBJ2-1, with 10 positions matching TRBD2. Trimming cost V 2 bases and J 4 bases; bases outside gene matches: 8. The CDR3 contains 17 residues. Per germline, CDR1 MNHEY and CDR2 SMNVEV (reference sequence). The CDR3 reads CASSLPSGRAKYNEQFF. The CDR3 DNA is TGTGCCAGCAGTTTACCCAGCGGGAGGGCCAAGTACAATGAGCAGTTCTTC.

The CDR3 loop is CASSIQGRTEAFF. CDR3 DNA: TGTGCCAGTAGTATACAGGGGAGGACTGAAGCTTTCTTT. The rearrangement uses TRBV19 and TRBJ1-1; a possible D gene is TRBD1 (6 bases). The CDR3 runs to 13 residues. V lost 2 bases and J lost 5, with 9 bases in between. Germline-derived CDR1 and CDR2 are LNHDA and SQIVND (reference sequence).

The gene calls are TRBV4-3 and TRBJ1-6; TRBD1 matches 9 bases. Trimming removed 0 bases from V and 1 base from J; junction bases left unmatched: 7. Germline CDR1 is LGHNA and CDR2 is YSLEER. This CDR3 spans 19 amino acids. The CDR3 sequence: CASSQEFGQGLSYNSPLHF. The CDR3 DNA follows: TGCGCCAGCAGCCAAGAGTTCGGACAGGGGTTGTCCTATAATTCACCCCTCCACTTT.

The chain carries TRBV19 and TRBJ1-2; D remains unclear. V was trimmed by 3 bases and J by 6 bases, leaving 5 bases between them. This CDR3 spans 11 amino acids. CDR1 is LNHDA, CDR2 SQIVND, per germline (reference sequence). This CDR3 is CASSISHGYTF. CDR3 bases: TGTGCCAGTAGTATTAGCCATGGCTACACCTTC.

The table lists this clone with a count of one. V usage is TRBV27 and J usage is TRBJ2-7, with D perhaps assigned TRBD1 or TRBD2 (6 bases each). CDR3 length: 16 amino acids. V shed 6 bases and J shed 5 bases, with 23 bases lying between them. Germline CDR1 is MNHEY and CDR2 is SMNVEV (reference sequence). CDR3 loop: CASSLREPGAGNEQYF. CDR3 DNA sequence: TGTGCCAGCAGCCTAAGGGAACCGGGGGCGGGGAACGAGCAGTACTTC.

Notes on this clone: The sample carries other DNA sequences with the same CDR3. The chain combines TRBV21-1 with TRBJ2-7; the table assigns TRBD1, which was not confirmed against the DNA. TRBV21-1 is assigned pseudogene status. This CDR3 has 16 residues. In DNA, the CDR3 is TGTGCCAGCAGCCGCGCAGGGGGCACTGCGGCCTACGAGCAGTACTTC. Translated: CASSRAGGTAAYEQYF.

The V and J genes are TRBV30 and TRBJ1-2; tentatively, D is TRBD1 (5 bases). Germline CDR1 reads GTSNPN; CDR2 reads SVGIG (reference sequence). The CDR3 is made up of 14 amino acids. Trimming took off 1 base at V and 2 bases at J, with 11 bases between the two ends. The CDR3 protein is CAWSATAVNYGYTF. The CDR3 bases are TGTGCCTGGAGTGCGACAGCGGTAAACTATGGCTACACCTTC.

The chain has TRBV11-3 and TRBJ2-1; 12 bases match TRBD2. The CDR3 extends over 16 amino acids. Germline V CDR1 and CDR2: SGHNT, YENEEA. Losses at the gene ends were 5 bases for V and 4 bases for J; bases not matched to a gene: 6. The CDR3 bases are TGTGCCAGCAGCCTGACTAGCGGGAGCAGGTACAATGAGCAGTTCTTC. Translation: CASSLTSGSRYNEQFF.

The CDR3 coding sequence is TGTGCCAGCAGTGTAATGTCGGGAGGCTACACCTTC. The encoded protein is CASSVMSGGYTF. This rearrangement joins TRBV2 to TRBJ1-2; D is unresolved. Trimming cost V 4 bases and J 8 bases, with 11 bases left between them. The CDR3 has 12 residues. Germline CDR1 is SNHLY and CDR2 is FYNNEI.

J is TRBJ2-2 and V is TRBV5-1, with 8 bases aligning to TRBD1. This CDR3 spans 14 amino acids. From germline, CDR1 is SGHRS and CDR2 YFSETQ. V lost 4 bases, J lost 4 bases, and 3 bases stayed unmatched. The CDR3 spells CASSGQGVTGELFF. CDR3 in DNA: TGCGCCAGCAGCGGACAGGGAGTCACCGGGGAGCTGTTTTTT.

The V call is TRBV6-1, the J call TRBJ1-2; a weak D match, TRBD1 (5 bases). CDR1 MNHNS and CDR2 SASEGT come from the germline V gene. V was cut by 2 bases and J by 4 bases, with 8 bases left in between. The CDR3 runs 13 residues. The DNA of the CDR3 is TGTGCCAGCAGTGAACCGGGGGTCTATGGCTACACCTTC. It yields the protein CASSEPGVYGYTF.

This clone appeared a single time. The chain is built from TRBV7-6 and TRBJ2-7, with 9 bases matching TRBD1. J gave up 3 bases and V 4 bases, and 10 bases lay outside the gene matches. This CDR3 contains 16 residues. In germline, CDR1 is SGHVS, CDR2 FNYEAQ. CDR3 in amino acids: CASSSRQGELYYEQYF. DNA of the CDR3: TGTGCCAGCAGCTCCAGACAGGGGGAATTGTACTACGAGCAGTACTTC.

The rearrangement joins TRBV27 to TRBJ2-7, with 8 bases aligning to TRBD2. This CDR3 comprises 14 residues. Germline CDR1 is MNHEY and CDR2 is SMNVEV (reference sequence). The trim removed 6 bases at V and 3 bases at J, leaving 7 bases unmatched. The DNA of the CDR3 is TGTGCCAGCAGCCGGACTAGCCTTTTCTACGAGCAGTACTTC. Its translation: CASSRTSLFYEQYF.

The gene calls are TRBV18 and TRBJ1-1; 7 nucleotides align to TRBD1. The junction had 7 bases not matched to a gene; V was cut back by 6 bases and J by 0 bases. This CDR3 has 15 residues. Germline values: CDR1 KGHSH, CDR2 LQKENI. The CDR3 protein is CASSSQGHMNTEAFF. The CDR3 DNA reads as TGTGCCAGCTCGTCACAGGGGCACATGAACACTGAAGCTTTCTTT.

The chain recombines TRBV11-2 with TRBJ2-7; 8 nucleotides agree with TRBD1. This CDR3 has 16 residues. Losses at the gene ends were 5 bases for V and 1 base for J; bases not matched to a gene: 10. Germline V CDR1 and CDR2: SGHAT, FQNNGV. The CDR3 protein is CASSRPVWTGSYEQYF. In DNA, the CDR3 is TGTGCCAGCAGCCGTCCCGTTTGGACAGGGTCCTACGAGCAGTACTTC. Complete variable domain (other parts from reference TRBV11-2 and TRBJ2-7): EAGVAQSPRYKIIEKRQSVAFWCNPISGHATLYWYQQILGQGPKLLIQFQNNGVVDDSQLPKDRFSAERLKGVDSTLKIQPAKLEDSAVYLCASSRPVWTGSYEQYFGPGTRLTVT.

The V gene is TRBV19, the J gene TRBJ2-5; a weak D match, TRBD2 (6 bases). Per the germline V gene, CDR1 is LNHDA and CDR2 is SQIVND (reference sequence). Trimming removed 1 base at V and 10 bases at J, with 13 bases between. This CDR3 is 13 amino acids long. CDR3 nucleotides: TGTGCCAGTAGTATAGGGCGGGGTCGGAACCAGTACTTC. Translating it yields CASSIGRGRNQYF.

This clone turned up a few times. The chain links TRBV5-4 to TRBJ1-2, with D unresolved. From germline, CDR1 is SGHNT and CDR2 YYREEE (reference sequence). The V end was cut by 4 bases, the J end by 6 bases, with 16 bases between. The CDR3 runs to 14 residues. CDR3 amino acids: CASSPTTARDGYTF. In DNA, the CDR3 is TGTGCCAGCAGCCCAACGACGGCCCGGGATGGCTACACCTTC.

This chain uses TRBV5-1 with TRBJ1-1; 9 nucleotides align to TRBD1. V dropped 4 bases and J dropped 2; count of bases not matched to a gene: 9. This CDR3 region has 16 residues. CDR1 and CDR2 (germline): SGHRS, YFSETQ. CDR3 amino acids: CASSLTGQGTNTEAFF. As DNA, the CDR3 is TGCGCCAGCAGCCTAACAGGACAGGGGACTAACACTGAAGCTTTCTTT.

This chain uses TRBV9 with TRBJ1-4; tentatively, D is TRBD1 (5 bases). The CDR3 sequence is 16 residues long. The germline V gene has CDR1 SGDLS and CDR2 YYNGEE. V was clipped by 4 bases and J by 8 bases, with 21 bases between them. The CDR3 loop reads CASSPLGGTGGEKLFF. CDR3 bases: TGTGCCAGCAGCCCGCTAGGAGGGACTGGAGGGGAAAAACTGTTTTTT.

The chain couples TRBV7-3 to TRBJ2-2, with D hard to call. The germline V and J ends were trimmed by 2 bases and 5 bases, with 9 bases remaining between them. The CDR3 spans 14 residues. Germline loops: CDR1 SGHTA, CDR2 FQGTGA. CDR3 DNA: TGTGCCAGCAGCTTACTTCCCCAGACCGGGGAGCTGTTTTTT. Translating it yields CASSLLPQTGELFF.

The CDR3: CASSLGSGRNPDHNEQFF. CDR3 nucleotides: TGTGCCAGCAGCTTAGGTAGCGGGAGGAACCCGGACCACAATGAGCAGTTCTTC. The genes are TRBV11-3 and TRBJ2-1; the match to TRBD2 covers 10 bases. The CDR3 is 18 residues long. From germline, CDR1 is SGHNT and CDR2 YENEEA. The junction had 11 bases not matched to a gene; V was cut back by 1 base and J by 5 bases.

The gene calls are TRBV5-6 and TRBJ1-2; D ambiguous. The CDR3 extends over 13 amino acids. Trimming pared 1 base from V and 4 bases from J, leaving 8 bases between. Per germline, CDR1 SGHDT and CDR2 YYEEEE. CDR3 region: CASSLNSLYGYTF. For the CDR3, the DNA is TGTGCCAGCAGCTTGAACAGCCTCTATGGCTACACCTTC.